What follows are 18 T cell receptor beta chains derived from one specimen sequenced in a study of T cells expressing NK-cell markers. TCRdb reprocessed the 5' RACE reads and reports one entry per CDR3 protein, with no DNA. Its clone listing holds 300,000 to 500,000 distinct CDR3 sequences. What was sequenced was blood T cells: a sorted CD56 or NKG2C T cell subset, CD4+ or CD8+ T cells, or bulk PBMC T cells (not recorded which). These receptors were obtained from a woman between 45 and 65 years old in good health.

This sequence joins TRBV5-1 and TRBJ2-1; TCRdb selects TRBD1, and the lack of DNA leaves this call unchecked. The CDR3 consists of 17 residues. CDR1 is SGHRS, CDR2 YFSETQ, per germline. The CDR3 protein is CASSLTQGAITGYEQFF.

The V and J genes are TRBV29-1 and TRBJ2-3; TCRdb gives TRBD2 as the D gene, but with no DNA this cannot be confirmed. The CDR3 totals 14 residues. The germline CDR1 and CDR2 sequences are SQVTM and ANQGSEA. The CDR3: CSVASAGGPGTQYF.

J is TRBJ1-4 and V is TRBV23-1; the TCRdb call, TRBD1, lacks DNA for checking. TRBV23-1 is an ORF for which the function is uncertain. The CDR3 length is 20 residues. The CDR3 sequence is CASSQSLRDRVQIRNEKLFF.

The chain joins TRBV30 to TRBJ1-6. This CDR3 region has 14 residues. Germline assignment: CDR1 GTSNPN and CDR2 SVGIG (reference sequence). The CDR3 reads CAWKAGLNNSPLHF.

The chain carries TRBV21-1 and TRBJ2-3. TRBV21-1 is annotated as a pseudogene. The CDR3 spans 16 residues. CDR3: CASSVNTLQSTDTQYF.

The genes are TRBV29-1 and TRBJ2-7; TCRdb reports TRBD2, a call that lacks DNA to check it against. CDR3 length: 15 residues. The V gene's germline CDR1 is SQVTM and CDR2 ANQGSEA. This CDR3 is CSVEGWGLAGYEQYF.

This chain uses TRBV11-3 with TRBJ1-1; with no DNA, the TCRdb D assignment of TRBD1 cannot be verified. CDR1 is SGHNT and CDR2 is YENEEA in the germline V gene. The CDR3 is 13 amino acids. The CDR3 sequence is CASSPRQGRGAFF.

J is TRBJ1-1 and V is TRBV20-1. CDR1 and CDR2 (germline): DFQATT, SNEGSKA (reference sequence). The CDR3 runs to 12 residues. The chain's CDR3 is CSGEGGGTEAFF.

V is TRBV7-6 and J is TRBJ1-1; no DNA is available, so the TRBD1 call from TCRdb remains unchecked. CDR1 and CDR2 (germline): SGHVS, FNYEAQ. The length of the CDR3 is 12 residues. The CDR3 is CASSDYRSEAFF. Full variable domain (rest looked up from reference TRBV7-6 and TRBJ1-1): GAGVSQSPRYKVTKRGQDVALRCDPISGHVSLYWYRQALGQGPEFLTYFNYEAQQDKSGLPNDRFSAERPEGSISTLTIQRTEQRDSAMYRCASSDYRSEAFFGQGTRLTVV.

The J gene is TRBJ2-1, the V gene TRBV4-2; TCRdb lists TRBD2, though no DNA is available to test this call. The CDR3 covers 16 residues. CDR1 is LGHNA and CDR2 is YNFKEQ in the germline V gene. The CDR3 spells CASSHTSSGNYNEQFF.

The V call is TRBV28, the J call TRBJ2-3; as DNA is missing, the TRBD1 call by TCRdb cannot be tested. Germline V CDR1 and CDR2: MDHEN, SYDVKM. This CDR3 has 15 amino acids. The CDR3 here is CASDPGDSNADTQYF.

The V call is TRBV27, the J call TRBJ2-7; TCRdb returns TRBD1, unconfirmable since there is no DNA. Germline values: CDR1 MNHEY, CDR2 SMNVEV (reference sequence). The CDR3 is 14 residues long. CDR3: CASSPNPGGYEQYF.

J is TRBJ2-4 and V is TRBV20-1; with no DNA, the TCRdb D assignment of TRBD2 cannot be verified. CDR3 size: 14 residues. Germline CDR1 DFQATT, CDR2 SNEGSKA (reference sequence). This chain's CDR3 is CSTASGLAKNIQYF.

This chain connects TRBV14 to TRBJ2-4; checking the TCRdb D call of TRBD1 is not possible without DNA. CDR1 is SGHDN, CDR2 FVKESK, per germline. The CDR3 is made up of 18 amino acids. The CDR3 spells CASSQDVGTGLAKNIQYF.

The rearrangement links TRBV7-9 to TRBJ1-2; TCRdb gives TRBD1 as the D gene, but with no DNA this cannot be confirmed. This CDR3 region has 14 residues. Germline lookup yields CDR1 SEHNR and CDR2 FQNEAQ (reference sequence). The chain's CDR3 is CASSFGQASNGYTF.

V and J are TRBV12-3 or TRBV12-4 and TRBJ2-2; TCRdb's D call, TRBD1, is unchecked because there is no DNA. The CDR3 has 14 amino acids. CDR3 sequence reads: CASLLDSSWKELFF.

This sequence joins TRBV2 and TRBJ2-1; the TRBD2 assignment by TCRdb is unverifiable without DNA. This CDR3 region has 15 residues. The V gene's germline CDR1 is SNHLY and CDR2 FYNNEI. The CDR3 here is CASGTGLPSYNEQFF.

This rearrangement joins TRBV27 to TRBJ2-2; TCRdb's D call, TRBD2, is unchecked because there is no DNA. This CDR3 region has 15 residues. Per germline, CDR1 MNHEY and CDR2 SMNVEV (reference sequence). The chain's CDR3 is CASKTSGRRAGELFF.